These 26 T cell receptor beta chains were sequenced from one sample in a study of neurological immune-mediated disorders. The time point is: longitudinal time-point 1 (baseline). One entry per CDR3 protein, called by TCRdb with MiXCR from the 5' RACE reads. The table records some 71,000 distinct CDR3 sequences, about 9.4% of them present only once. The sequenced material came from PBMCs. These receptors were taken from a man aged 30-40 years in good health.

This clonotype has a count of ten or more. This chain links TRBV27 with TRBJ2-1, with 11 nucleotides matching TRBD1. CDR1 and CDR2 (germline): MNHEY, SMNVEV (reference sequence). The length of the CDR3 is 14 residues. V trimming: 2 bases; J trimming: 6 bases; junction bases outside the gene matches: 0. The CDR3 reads CASSLGTGGNEQFF. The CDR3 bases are TGTGCCAGCAGTTTAGGGACAGGGGGCAATGAGCAGTTCTTC.

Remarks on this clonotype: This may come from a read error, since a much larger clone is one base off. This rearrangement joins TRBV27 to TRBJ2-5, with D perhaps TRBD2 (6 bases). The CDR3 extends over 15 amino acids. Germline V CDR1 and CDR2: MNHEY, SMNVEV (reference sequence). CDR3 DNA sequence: TGTGTCAGCACCGCGGGACGTAACTTGGGAGAGACCCAGTACTTC. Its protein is CVSTAGRNLGETQYF.

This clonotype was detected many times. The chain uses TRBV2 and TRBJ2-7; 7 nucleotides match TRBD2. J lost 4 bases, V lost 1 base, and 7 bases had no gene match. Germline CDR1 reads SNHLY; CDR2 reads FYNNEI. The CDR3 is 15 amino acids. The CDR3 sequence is CASSEGGSTLYEQYF. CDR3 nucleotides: TGTGCCAGCAGTGAAGGCGGGAGCACTCTGTACGAGCAGTACTTC.

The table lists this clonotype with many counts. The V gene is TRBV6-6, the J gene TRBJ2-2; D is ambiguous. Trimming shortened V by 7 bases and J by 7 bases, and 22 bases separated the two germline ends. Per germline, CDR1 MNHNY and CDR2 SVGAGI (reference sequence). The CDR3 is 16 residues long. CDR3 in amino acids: CASTAGLIAGNGELFF. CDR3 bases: TGTGCCAGCACCGCAGGCCTCATAGCCGGTAACGGGGAGCTGTTTTTT.

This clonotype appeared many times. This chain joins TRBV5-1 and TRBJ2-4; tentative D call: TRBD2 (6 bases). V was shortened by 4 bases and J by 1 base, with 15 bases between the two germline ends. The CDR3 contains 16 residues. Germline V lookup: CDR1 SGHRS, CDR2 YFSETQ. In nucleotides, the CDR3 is TGCGCCAGCAGCCCCGGGGGTGCCGCGGCCAAAAACATTCAGTACTTC. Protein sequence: CASSPGGAAAKNIQYF.

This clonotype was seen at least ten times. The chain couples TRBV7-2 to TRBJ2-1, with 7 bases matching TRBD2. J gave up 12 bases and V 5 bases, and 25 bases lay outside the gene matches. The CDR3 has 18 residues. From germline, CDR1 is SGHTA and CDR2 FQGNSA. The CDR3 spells CASSRRGGVAGKPGWQFF. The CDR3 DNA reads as TGTGCCAGCAGCCGTAGAGGTGGGGTAGCGGGTAAACCGGGTTGGCAGTTCTTC. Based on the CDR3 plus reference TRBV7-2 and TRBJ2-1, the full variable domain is GAGVSQSPSNKVTEKGKDVELRCDPISGHTALYWYRQSLGQGLEFLIYFQGNSAPDKSGLPSDRFSAERTGGSVSTLTIQRTQQEDSAVYLCASSRRGGVAGKPGWQFFGPGTRLTVL.

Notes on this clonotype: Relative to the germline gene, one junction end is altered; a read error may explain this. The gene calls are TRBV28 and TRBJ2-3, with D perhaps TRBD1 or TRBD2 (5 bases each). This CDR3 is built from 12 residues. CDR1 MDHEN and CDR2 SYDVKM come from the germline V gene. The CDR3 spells CVSRWGIDTQYF. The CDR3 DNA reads TGTGTCAGCAGGTGGGGGATAGATACGCAGTATTTT.

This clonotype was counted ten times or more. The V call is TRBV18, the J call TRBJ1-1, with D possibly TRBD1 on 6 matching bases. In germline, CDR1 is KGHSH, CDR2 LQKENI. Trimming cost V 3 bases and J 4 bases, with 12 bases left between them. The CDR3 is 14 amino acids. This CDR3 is CASSPVRGATEAFF. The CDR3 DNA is TGTGCCAGCTCACCGGTTCGGGGGGCCACTGAAGCTTTCTTT. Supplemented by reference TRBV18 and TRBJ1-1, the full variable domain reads NAGVMQNPRHLVRRRGQEARLRCSPMKGHSHVYWYRQLPEEGLKFMVYLQKENIIDESGMPKERFSAEFPKEGPSILRIQQVVRGDSAAYFCASSPVRGATEAFFGQGTRLTVV.

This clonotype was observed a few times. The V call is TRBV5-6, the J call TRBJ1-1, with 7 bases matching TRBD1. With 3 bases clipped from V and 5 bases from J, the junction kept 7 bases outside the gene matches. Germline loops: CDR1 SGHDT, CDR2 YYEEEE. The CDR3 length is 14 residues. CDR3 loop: CASSWGQSWTEAFF. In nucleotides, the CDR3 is TGTGCCAGCAGCTGGGGACAGTCGTGGACTGAAGCTTTCTTT.

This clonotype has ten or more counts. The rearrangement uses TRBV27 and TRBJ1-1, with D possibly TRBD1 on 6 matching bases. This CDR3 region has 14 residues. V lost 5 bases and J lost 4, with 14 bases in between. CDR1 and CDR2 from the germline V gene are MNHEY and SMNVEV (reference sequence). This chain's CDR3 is CASSQRGGATEAFF. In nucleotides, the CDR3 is TGTGCCAGCAGTCAAAGGGGGGGCGCCACTGAAGCTTTCTTT.

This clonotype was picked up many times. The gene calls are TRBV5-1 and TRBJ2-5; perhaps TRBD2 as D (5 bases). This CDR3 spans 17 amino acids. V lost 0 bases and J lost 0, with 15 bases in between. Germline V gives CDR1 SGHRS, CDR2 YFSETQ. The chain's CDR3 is CASSLGLSVSYQETQYF. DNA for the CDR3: TGCGCCAGCAGCTTGGGACTTAGCGTGAGTTACCAAGAGACCCAGTACTTC. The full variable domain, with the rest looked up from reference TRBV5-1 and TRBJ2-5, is KAGVTQTPRYLIKTRGQQVTLSCSPISGHRSVSWYQQTPGQGLQFLFEYFSETQRNKGNFPGRFSGRQFSNSRSEMNVSTLELGDSALYLCASSLGLSVSYQETQYFGPGTRLLVL.

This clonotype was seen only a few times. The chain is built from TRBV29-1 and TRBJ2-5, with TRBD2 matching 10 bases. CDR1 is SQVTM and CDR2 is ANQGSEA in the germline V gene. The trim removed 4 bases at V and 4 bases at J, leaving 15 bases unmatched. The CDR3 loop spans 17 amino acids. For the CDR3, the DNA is TGCAGCGTTGGTCCCCAAGGGTCTAGCGGGAGAGGAGAGACCCAGTACTTC. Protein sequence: CSVGPQGSSGRGETQYF.

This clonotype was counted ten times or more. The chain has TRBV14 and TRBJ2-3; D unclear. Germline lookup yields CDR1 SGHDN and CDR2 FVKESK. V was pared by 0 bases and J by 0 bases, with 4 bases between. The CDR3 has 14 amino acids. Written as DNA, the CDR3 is TGTGCCAGCAGCCAAGATATGAGCACAGATACGCAGTATTTT. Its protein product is CASSQDMSTDTQYF.

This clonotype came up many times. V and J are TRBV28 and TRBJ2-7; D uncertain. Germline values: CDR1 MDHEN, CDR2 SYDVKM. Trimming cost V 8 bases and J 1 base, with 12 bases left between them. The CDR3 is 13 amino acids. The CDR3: CASRLDGSYEQYF. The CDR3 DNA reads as TGTGCCAGCCGCCTGGACGGATCCTACGAGCAGTACTTC. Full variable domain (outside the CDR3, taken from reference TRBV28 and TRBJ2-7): DVKVTQSSRYLVKRTGEKVFLECVQDMDHENMFWYRQDPGLGLRLIYFSYDVKMKEKGDIPEGYSVSREKKERFSLILESASTNQTSMYLCASRLDGSYEQYFGPGTRLTVT.

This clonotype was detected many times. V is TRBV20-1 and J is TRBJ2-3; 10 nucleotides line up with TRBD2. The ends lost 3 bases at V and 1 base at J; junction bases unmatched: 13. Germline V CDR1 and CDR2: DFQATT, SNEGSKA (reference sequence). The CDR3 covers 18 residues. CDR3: CSARRLAGEGGGTDTQYF. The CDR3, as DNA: TGCAGTGCTAGGCGGCTAGCGGGAGAAGGGGGGGGCACAGATACGCAGTATTTT.

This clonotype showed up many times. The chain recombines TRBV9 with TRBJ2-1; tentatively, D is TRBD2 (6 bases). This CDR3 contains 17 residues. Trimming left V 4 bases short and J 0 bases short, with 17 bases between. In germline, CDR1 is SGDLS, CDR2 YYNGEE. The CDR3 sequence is CASSREVRGSSYNEQFF. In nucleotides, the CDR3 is TGTGCCAGCAGCAGGGAGGTACGGGGGAGCTCCTACAATGAGCAGTTCTTC. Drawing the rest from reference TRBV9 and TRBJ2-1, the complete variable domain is DSGVTQTPKHLITATGQRVTLRCSPRSGDLSVYWYQQSLDQGLQFLIQYYNGEERAKGNILERFSAQQFPDLHSELNLSSLELGDSALYFCASSREVRGSSYNEQFFGPGTRLTVL.

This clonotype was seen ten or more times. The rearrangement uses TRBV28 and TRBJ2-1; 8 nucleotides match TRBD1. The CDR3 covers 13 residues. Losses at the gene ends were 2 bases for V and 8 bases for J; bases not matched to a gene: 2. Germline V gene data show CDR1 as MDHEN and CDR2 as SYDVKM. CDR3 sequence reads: CASSLGQGYEQFF. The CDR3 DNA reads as TGTGCCAGCAGTTTAGGACAGGGCTATGAGCAGTTCTTC.

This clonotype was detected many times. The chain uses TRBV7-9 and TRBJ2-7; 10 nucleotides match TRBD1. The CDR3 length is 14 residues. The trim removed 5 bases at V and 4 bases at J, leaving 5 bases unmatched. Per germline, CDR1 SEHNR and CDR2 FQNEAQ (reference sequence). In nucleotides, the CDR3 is TGTGCCAGCAGCAAACGGGACAGGGGTTACGAGCAGTACTTC. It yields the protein CASSKRDRGYEQYF. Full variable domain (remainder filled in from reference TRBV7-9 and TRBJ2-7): DTGVSQNPRHKITKRGQNVTFRCDPISEHNRLYWYRQTLGQGPEFLTYFQNEAQLEKSRLLSDRFSAERPKGSFSTLEIQRTEQGDSAMYLCASSKRDRGYEQYFGPGTRLTVT.

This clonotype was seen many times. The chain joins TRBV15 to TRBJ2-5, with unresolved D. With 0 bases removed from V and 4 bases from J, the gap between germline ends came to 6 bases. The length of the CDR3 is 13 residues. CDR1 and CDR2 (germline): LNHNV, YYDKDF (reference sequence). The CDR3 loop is CATSREIAETQYF. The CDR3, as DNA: TGTGCCACCAGCAGAGAGATTGCAGAGACCCAGTACTTC.

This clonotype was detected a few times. The CDR3, as DNA: TGTGCCAGCAGCGGAACGGGAGCGGGTAAAGAGACCCAGTACTTC. It encodes CASSGTGAGKETQYF. The chain has TRBV3-1 and TRBJ2-5, with a possible D match to TRBD2 (6 bases). The CDR3 contains 15 residues. V lost 5 bases, J lost 3 bases, and 16 bases lay in between. From germline, CDR1 is LGHDT and CDR2 YNNKEL (reference sequence).

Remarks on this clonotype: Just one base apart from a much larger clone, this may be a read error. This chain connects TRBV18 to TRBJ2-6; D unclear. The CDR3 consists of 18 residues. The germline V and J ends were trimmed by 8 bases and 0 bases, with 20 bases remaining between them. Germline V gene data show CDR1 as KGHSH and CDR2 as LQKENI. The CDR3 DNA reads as TGTGCCAGCACCGGCACTCAACCTACCCTCTCTGGGGCCAACGTCCTGACTTTC. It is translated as CASTGTQPTLSGANVLTF.

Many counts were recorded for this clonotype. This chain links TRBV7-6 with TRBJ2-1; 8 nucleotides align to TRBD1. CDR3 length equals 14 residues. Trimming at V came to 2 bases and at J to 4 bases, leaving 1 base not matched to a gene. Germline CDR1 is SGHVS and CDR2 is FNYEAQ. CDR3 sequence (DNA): TGTGCCAGCAGCTTAAGGACAGGGTACAATGAGCAGTTCTTC. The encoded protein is CASSLRTGYNEQFF.

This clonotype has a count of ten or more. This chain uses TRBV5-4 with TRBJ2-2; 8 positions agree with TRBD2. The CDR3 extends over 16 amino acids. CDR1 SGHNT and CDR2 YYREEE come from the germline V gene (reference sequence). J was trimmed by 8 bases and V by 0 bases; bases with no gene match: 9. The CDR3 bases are TGTGCCAGCAGCTTGGGTTGGAGCGGGAGCGGTGGGGAGCTGTTTTTT. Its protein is CASSLGWSGSGGELFF.

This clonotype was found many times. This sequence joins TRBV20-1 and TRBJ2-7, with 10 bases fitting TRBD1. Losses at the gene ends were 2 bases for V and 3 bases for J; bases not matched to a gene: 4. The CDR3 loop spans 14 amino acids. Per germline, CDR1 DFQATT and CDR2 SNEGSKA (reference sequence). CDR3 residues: CSARTGQGIYEQYF. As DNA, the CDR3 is TGCAGTGCTAGAACGGGACAGGGGATCTACGAGCAGTACTTC.

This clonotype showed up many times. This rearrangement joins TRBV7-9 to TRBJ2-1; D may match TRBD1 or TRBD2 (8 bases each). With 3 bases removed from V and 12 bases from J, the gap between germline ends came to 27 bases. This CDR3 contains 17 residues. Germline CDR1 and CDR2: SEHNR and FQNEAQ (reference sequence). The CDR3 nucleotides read TGTGCCAGCAGCTTCTGGGCCTCACTTAGCGGGACAGGAGGGCAGTTCTTC. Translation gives CASSFWASLSGTGGQFF.

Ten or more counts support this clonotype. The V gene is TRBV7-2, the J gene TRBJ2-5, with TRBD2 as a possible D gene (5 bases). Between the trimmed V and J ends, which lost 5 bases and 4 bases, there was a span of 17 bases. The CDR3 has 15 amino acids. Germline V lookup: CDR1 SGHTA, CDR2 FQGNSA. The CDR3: CASSRRGRSRETQYF. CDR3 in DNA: TGTGCCAGCAGCCGCCGGGGTAGGAGTCGAGAGACCCAGTACTTC.